The subject of this entry is one T cell receptor (beta chain). The source of the sample is a study of blood T cell repertoires in COVID-19. Study-wide context: The United States, Italy and Spain were the sources of the acute and convalescent COVID-19 samples. PBMCs, B-cell-depleted T cells, or T cells provided the cDNA or gDNA that made up the material.

Generated by immunoSEQ multiplex PCR, the TCRdb table keeps only in-frame clones and is missing some. Altogether 180,000 or so clones are present, 80% to 90% being singletons, with the ten largest covering almost 5%. The TCR was taken from a woman aged 80 or over with acute or convalescent COVID-19. Input material: peripheral blood.

CDR3 in DNA: TGTGCCAGCAGACTAAGCACAGATACGCAGTATTTT. It translates to CASRLSTDTQYF. The chain couples TRBV2 to TRBJ2-3; D unclear. Per the germline V gene, CDR1 is SNHLY and CDR2 is FYNNEI. The CDR3 is made up of 12 amino acids. The ends were cut back, 6 bases at V and 0 bases at J, with 4 bases in the middle.